This note documents a single T cell receptor (beta chain) sequence. The antigen is undetermined. Only in-frame clones appear in the TCRdb table, and some are missing; sequencing was by immunoSEQ multiplex PCR. The profile covers over 150,000 clones, with 70% to 90% appearing a single time and approximately 2.2% taken by the ten largest. The length of the CDR3 is 14 residues. CDR1 is KGHSH, CDR2 LQKENI, per germline. Unmatched junction bases numbered 5, after V lost 6 bases and J lost 3 bases. The donors were part of the approximately 120-subject validation cohort, which stood apart from the approximately 640-subject first cohort. The data stem from a study of cytomegalovirus exposure and HLA in healthy donors. Points from the study as a whole: Rarity held for most TCR sequences, but there were some public TCRs that occurred in many donors. 150 to 200 TCR beta chains were listed as cytomegalovirus-associated.

The origin of this receptor is a human donor in good health. The chain joins TRBV18 to TRBJ1-3, with TRBD1 matching 7 bases. The sequencing sample was made of PBMCs. CDR3 nucleotides: TGTGCCAGCTCCCGGGGACAGAGTGGAAACACCATATATTTT. Residues: CASSRGQSGNTIYF.